Listed below are T cell receptor beta chains from one sample, sequenced in a study of monozygotic twins with cystic fibrosis. Profiling relied on immunoSEQ multiplex PCR, and the TCRdb table lists in-frame clones only, not all of them. The sample has fewer than 15,000 clones; approximately 98% are singletons. Source material: blood. The receptor set was obtained from a girl aged 2-10 years with cystic fibrosis. Each CDR3 is given with its conserved first and last residue. A D gene is named only where the DNA matches it firmly. Size is omitted from some rows. Given values are once, few, many or a class for expanded clones.

cdr3_aa | cdr3_nt | v_call | clone_size | d_call | j_call
CASSPDRGPYLNTEAFF | TGTGCCAGCAGTCCCGACAGGGGGCCCTATCTGAACACTGAAGCTTTCTTT | TRBV27 | once | TRBD1 | TRBJ1-1
CASIKGQGGNQPQHF | TGTGCCAGCATAAAGGGCCAGGGTGGCAATCAGCCCCAGCATTTT | TRBV6-1 | - | - | TRBJ1-5
CASSFGQSYGYTF | TGTGCCAGCAGCTTTGGACAGTCGTATGGCTACACCTTC | TRBV5-6 | - | - | TRBJ1-2
CASSETSGYTGELFF | TGTGCCAGCAGTGAGACTAGCGGGTACACCGGGGAGCTGTTTTTT | TRBV27 | - | TRBD2 | TRBJ2-2
CSVGTLDTEAFF | TGCAGCGTTGGGACCCTAGACACTGAAGCTTTCTTT | TRBV29-1 | - | - | TRBJ1-1
CSVLRDGKTQYF | TGCAGCGTTTTGAGGGACGGGAAGACCCAGTACTTC | TRBV29-1 | - | - | TRBJ2-5
CASSSPNEKLFF | TGTGCCAGCAGCTCACCTAATGAAAAACTGTTTTTT | TRBV7-2 | - | - | TRBJ1-4
CASSRKTEGTYEQYF | TGTGCCAGTAGTAGGAAAACCGAGGGAACCTACGAGCAGTACTTC | TRBV19 | - | - | TRBJ2-7
CASSSDRNTEAFF | TGTGCCAGCAGTTCGGACAGGAACACTGAAGCTTTCTTT | TRBV2 | - | - | TRBJ1-1
CASMREGNYGYTF | TGTGCCAGCATGAGGGAGGGTAACTATGGCTACACCTTC | TRBV7-9 | - | - | TRBJ1-2
CASSLEVVETQYF | TGCGCCAGCAGCTTGGAAGTAGTAGAGACCCAGTACTTC | TRBV5-1 | once | - | TRBJ2-5
CASSFQGLVGYTF | TGTGCCAGCAGTTTCCAGGGGCTGGTTGGCTACACCTTC | TRBV6-5 | - | - | TRBJ1-2
CALKQGAGNYGYTF | TGTGCCTTAAAACAGGGGGCCGGTAACTATGGCTACACCTTC | TRBV30 | - | TRBD1 | TRBJ1-2
CAWRVSRWGRAYTNEQFF | TGTGCCTGGAGGGTCTCTCGGTGGGGGAGGGCCTATACGAATGAGCAGTTCTTC | TRBV30 | - | TRBD2 | TRBJ2-1
CAIRTSGFGEQFF | TGTGCCATCCGGACTAGCGGGTTTGGTGAGCAGTTCTTC | TRBV6-6 | - | TRBD2 | TRBJ2-1
CASRGLAVSNEQFF | TGTGCCAGCAGGGGACTAGCGGTTAGCAATGAGCAGTTCTTC | TRBV7-2 | - | TRBD2 | TRBJ2-1
CASSLGLQAYEQYF | TGTGCCAGCAGCTTAGGATTACAGGCCTACGAGCAGTACTTC | TRBV13 | - | - | TRBJ2-7
CASSFNRATEAFF | TGCGCCAGCAGCTTTAACAGGGCGACTGAAGCTTTCTTT | TRBV5-1 | - | - | TRBJ1-1